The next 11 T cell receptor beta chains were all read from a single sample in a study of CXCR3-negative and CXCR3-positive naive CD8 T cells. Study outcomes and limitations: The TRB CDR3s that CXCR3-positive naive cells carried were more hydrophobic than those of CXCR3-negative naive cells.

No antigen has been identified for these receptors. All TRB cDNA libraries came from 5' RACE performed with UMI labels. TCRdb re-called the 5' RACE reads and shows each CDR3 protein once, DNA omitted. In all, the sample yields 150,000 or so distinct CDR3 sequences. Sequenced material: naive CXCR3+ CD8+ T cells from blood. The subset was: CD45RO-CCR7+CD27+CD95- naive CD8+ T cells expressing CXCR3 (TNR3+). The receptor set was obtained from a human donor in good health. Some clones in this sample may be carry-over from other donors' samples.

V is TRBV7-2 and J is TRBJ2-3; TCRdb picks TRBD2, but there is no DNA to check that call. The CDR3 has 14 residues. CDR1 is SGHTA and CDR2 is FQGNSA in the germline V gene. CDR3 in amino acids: CASSREVGLDTLYF.

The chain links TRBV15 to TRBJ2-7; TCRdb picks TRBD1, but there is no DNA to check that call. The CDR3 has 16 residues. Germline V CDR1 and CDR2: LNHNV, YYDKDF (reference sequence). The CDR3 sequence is CATSALTRGLDGEQYF. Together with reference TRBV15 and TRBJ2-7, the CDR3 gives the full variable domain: DAMVIQNPRYQVTQFGKPVTLSCSQTLNHNVMYWYQQKSSQAPKLLFHYYDKDFNNEADTPDNFQSRRPNTSFCFLDIRSPGLGDTAMYLCATSALTRGLDGEQYFGPGTRLTVT.

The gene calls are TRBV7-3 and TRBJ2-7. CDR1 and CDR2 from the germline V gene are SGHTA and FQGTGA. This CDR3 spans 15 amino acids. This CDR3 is CASSSSPGGFYEQYF.

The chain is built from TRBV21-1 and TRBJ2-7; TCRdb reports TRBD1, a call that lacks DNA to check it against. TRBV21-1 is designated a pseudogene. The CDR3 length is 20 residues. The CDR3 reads CASSTIMRQVQHQGAYEQYF.

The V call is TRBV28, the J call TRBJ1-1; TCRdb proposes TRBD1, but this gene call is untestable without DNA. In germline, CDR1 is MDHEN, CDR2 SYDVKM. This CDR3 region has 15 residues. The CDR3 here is CASSLRAGRYTEAFF.

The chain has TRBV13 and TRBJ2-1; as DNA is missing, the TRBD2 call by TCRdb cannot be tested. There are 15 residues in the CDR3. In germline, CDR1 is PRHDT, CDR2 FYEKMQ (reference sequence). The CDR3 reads CASSPWAGSINEQFF.

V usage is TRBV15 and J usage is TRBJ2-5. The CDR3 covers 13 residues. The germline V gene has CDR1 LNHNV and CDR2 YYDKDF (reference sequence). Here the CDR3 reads CATSGARRETQYF.

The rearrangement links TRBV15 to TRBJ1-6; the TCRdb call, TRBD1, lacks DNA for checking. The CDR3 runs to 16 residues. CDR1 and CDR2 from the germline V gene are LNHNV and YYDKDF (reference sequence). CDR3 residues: CATSNTGRGASSPLHF.

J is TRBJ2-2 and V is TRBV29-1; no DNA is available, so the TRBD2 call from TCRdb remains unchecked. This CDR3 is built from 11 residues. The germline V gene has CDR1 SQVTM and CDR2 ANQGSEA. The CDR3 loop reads CSVVEVGELFF.

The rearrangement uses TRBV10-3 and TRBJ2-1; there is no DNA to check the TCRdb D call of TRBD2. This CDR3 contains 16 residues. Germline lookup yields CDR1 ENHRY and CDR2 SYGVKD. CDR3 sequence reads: CAISESAGGKNNEQFF.

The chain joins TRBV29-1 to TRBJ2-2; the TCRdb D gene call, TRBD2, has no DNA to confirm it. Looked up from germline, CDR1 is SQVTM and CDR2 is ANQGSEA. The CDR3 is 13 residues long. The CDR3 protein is CSVIAGLSGELFF.